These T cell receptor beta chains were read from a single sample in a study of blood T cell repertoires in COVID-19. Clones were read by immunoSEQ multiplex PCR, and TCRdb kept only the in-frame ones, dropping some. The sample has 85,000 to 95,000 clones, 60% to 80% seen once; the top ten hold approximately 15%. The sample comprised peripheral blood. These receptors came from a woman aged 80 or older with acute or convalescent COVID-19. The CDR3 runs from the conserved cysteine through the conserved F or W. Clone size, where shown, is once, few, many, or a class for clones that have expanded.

CASRGARGYGYTF	NA	TRBV19	TRBJ1-2
CSVARGLGGETQYF	few	TRBV29-1	TRBJ2-5
CASSFNGGGDEQFF	NA	TRBV19	TRBJ2-1
CASSPSTSGGIEQYF	NA	TRBV18	TRBJ2-7
CASNPPGGTGELFF	NA	TRBV2	TRBJ2-2
CASSLGIDFMNTEAFF	few	TRBV5-1	TRBJ1-1
CASSRDGGEQYF	few	TRBV5-8	TRBJ2-7
CASRRTPTNEKLFF	NA	TRBV6-5	TRBJ1-4
CASSVLGGAYGYTF	NA	TRBV9	TRBJ1-2
CASSEETGYGETQYF	NA	TRBV2	TRBJ2-5
CASSPAGSRRGSGSTIYF	NA	TRBV11-2	TRBJ1-3
CASHGGYNTEAFF	few	TRBV19	TRBJ1-1
CASSLIMTGSGNTIYF	NA	TRBV23-1	TRBJ1-3
CSVWDTPRDTQYF	NA	TRBV29-1	TRBJ2-3
CAISEGGNTEAFF	NA	TRBV10-3	TRBJ1-1
CASRRGSTNEKLFF	NA	TRBV6-5	TRBJ1-4
CASSYGGQHNQPQHF	few	TRBV6-5	TRBJ1-5
CASSPQRAKETQYF	NA	TRBV18	TRBJ2-5
CASSQGHRDRVAWPLHF	NA	TRBV3-1/TRBV3-2	TRBJ1-6
CSASRDSGGGDEQFF	few	TRBV20-1	TRBJ2-1
CASSRLPDLNTEAFF	NA	TRBV9	TRBJ1-1
CASSRRGTSTEAFF	once	TRBV4-3	TRBJ1-1
CASSQDTGASYNEQFF	NA	TRBV14	TRBJ2-1
CASSLTIGGYNEQFF	few	TRBV7-3	TRBJ2-1
CASSSSQGQGADTQYF	once	TRBV13	TRBJ2-3
CASSQGPRETNEKLFF	NA	TRBV3-1/TRBV3-2	TRBJ1-4
CAWSVRGISGNTIYF	NA	TRBV30	TRBJ1-3
CASSEGPYEQYF	NA	TRBV2	TRBJ2-7
CSVGGRTYEQYF	few	TRBV29-1	TRBJ2-7
CASSPAFLENPEAFF	NA	TRBV5-4	TRBJ1-1
CASSLDSTDTQYF	NA	TRBV5-1	TRBJ2-3
CASSLGPGQAVGEQYF	NA	TRBV5-1	TRBJ2-7
CAVRGEADGYTF	NA	TRBV19	TRBJ1-2
CATSLGWGLTYEQYF	NA	TRBV15	TRBJ2-7
CASSAYRALGIYEQYF	NA	TRBV5-5	TRBJ2-7
CASSQVPSLSYNSPLHF	NA	TRBV4-3	TRBJ1-6
CASSLASLREAGELFF	NA	TRBV7-9	TRBJ2-2
CASSEPGQGHRGYTF	few	TRBV6-1	TRBJ1-2
CASSETVTGRGYTF	few	TRBV2	TRBJ1-2
CASSYPPTKGGAFF	NA	TRBV6-5	TRBJ1-1
CASSLDPTGGGGYTF	NA	TRBV5-1	TRBJ1-2
CASSATGGGYGYTF	NA	TRBV19	TRBJ1-2
CASSPKGQANYGYTF	NA	TRBV7-2	TRBJ1-2
CASITGAGNTEAFF	few	TRBV18	TRBJ1-1
CASSQVDLYTF	once	TRBV3-1/TRBV3-2	TRBJ1-2
CASSGAGTVPLEQYF	NA	TRBV5-1	TRBJ2-7